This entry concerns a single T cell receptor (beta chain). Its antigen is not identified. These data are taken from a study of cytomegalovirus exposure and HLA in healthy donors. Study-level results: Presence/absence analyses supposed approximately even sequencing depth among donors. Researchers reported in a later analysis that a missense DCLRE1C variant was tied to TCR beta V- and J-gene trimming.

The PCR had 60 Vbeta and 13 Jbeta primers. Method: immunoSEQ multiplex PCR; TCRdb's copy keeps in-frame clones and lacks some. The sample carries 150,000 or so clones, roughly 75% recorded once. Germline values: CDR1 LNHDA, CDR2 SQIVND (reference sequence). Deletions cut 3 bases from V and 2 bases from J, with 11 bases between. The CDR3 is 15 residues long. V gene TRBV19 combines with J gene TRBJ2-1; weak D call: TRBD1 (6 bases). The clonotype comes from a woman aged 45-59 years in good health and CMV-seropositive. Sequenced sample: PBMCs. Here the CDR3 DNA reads TGTGCCAGTAGTATTGTGGACAGCCCCTACAATGAGCAGTTCTTC. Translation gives CASSIVDSPYNEQFF.